These T cell receptor beta chains were read from a single sample in a study of human T cells and chemical hapten exposure. TCRdb used MiXCR to reprocess the RACE reads, holding one entry per CDR3 protein. The table lists 140,000 or so distinct CDR3 sequences, 12% of them singletons, with around 1.4% in the top ten. The input for sequencing was whole blood, taken in connection with sensitization to the hapten diphenylcyclopropenone (DPC). These receptors were taken from a woman aged 50 to 60 with alopecia areata. Some clones in this sample may be carry-over from other donors' samples. Both conserved end residues are part of each CDR3. A D gene is named only where the DNA matches it firmly. Size is stated for part of the rows, as once, few or many counts, or as a class when the clone is expanded.

j_call | v_call | clone_size | d_call | cdr3_nt | cdr3_aa
TRBJ1-6 | TRBV3-1 | many | - | TGTGCCAGCAGCCAAGAACTGGATTCACCCCTCCACTTT | CASSQELDSPLHF
TRBJ2-3 | TRBV29-1 | few | - | TGCAGCGTTTCAGGGGGGTCTAGCACAGATACGCAGTATTTT | CSVSGGSSTDTQYF
TRBJ2-5 | TRBV7-3 | many | TRBD2 | TGTGCCAGCAGCACCGGACTAGCGGGAGGAGAGACCCAGTACTTC | CASSTGLAGGETQYF
TRBJ1-3 | TRBV12-3/TRBV12-4 | many | - | TGTGCCAGCAGTTTATTTCCTGGAAACACCATATATTTT | CASSLFPGNTIYF
TRBJ2-1 | TRBV29-1 | few | - | TGCAGCGTTGGTAAGGGAGCGGTAGGGAATGAGCAGTTCTTC | CSVGKGAVGNEQFF
TRBJ2-1 | TRBV5-1 | few | TRBD2 | TGCGCCAGCAGAGGACTAGCAGACAATGAGCAGTTCTTC | CASRGLADNEQFF
TRBJ1-3 | TRBV20-1 | few | - | TGCAGTGCTAGAGGGACAGCCCGGGACACCATATATTTT | CSARGTARDTIYF
TRBJ2-5 | TRBV20-1 | few | TRBD2 | TGCAGTGCGTACCCCGACGCTAGCGGGTGGGAGACCCAGTACTTC | CSAYPDASGWETQYF
TRBJ2-3 | TRBV20-1 | many | TRBD2 | TGCAGTGTCAAAATCCTACTAGCGGGAGTCGCAGATACGCAGTATTTT | CSVKILLAGVADTQYF
TRBJ1-1 | TRBV20-1 | few | - | TGCAGTGCTTGGTCCCTGGACGGGAACACTGAAGCTTTCTTT | CSAWSLDGNTEAFF
TRBJ2-7 | TRBV23-1 | few | TRBD2 | TGCGCCAGCAGATCTCACACGGGAGGTGCCTACGAGCAGTACTTC | CASRSHTGGAYEQYF
TRBJ2-3 | TRBV3-1 | few | TRBD2 | TGTGCCAGCAGCACCCGACTAGCCGCCACAGATACGCAGTATTTT | CASSTRLAATDTQYF
TRBJ1-1 | TRBV7-2 | few | - | TGTGCCAGCAGCCCAGGGGCGCCCGATGCTTTCTTT | CASSPGAPDAFF
TRBJ1-5 | TRBV5-5 | many | - | TGTGCCAGCAGCTTGGACCAGGGGTATCAGCCCCAGCATTTT | CASSLDQGYQPQHF
TRBJ2-1 | TRBV4-2 | - | TRBD2 | TGTGCCAGCAGCCAAGAGACTAGCGGGAGTGGCCCAATGTACAATGAGCAGTTCTTC | CASSQETSGSGPMYNEQFF
TRBJ2-1 | TRBV19 | - | TRBD1 | TGTGCCAGTAGCGAACAAAGGACAGGGAAGTACAATGAGCAGTTCTTC | CASSEQRTGKYNEQFF
TRBJ2-1 | TRBV7-3 | few | TRBD1 | TGTGCCAGCAGCGGACAGGGGGCGCCGGGAGAGCAGTTCTTC | CASSGQGAPGEQFF
TRBJ2-2 | TRBV5-8 | many | - | TGTGCCAGCAGCTCGGACACCGGGGAGCTGTTTTTT | CASSSDTGELFF
TRBJ2-3 | TRBV27 | many | - | TGTGCCAGCAGTTTTTCTGCAGATACGCAGTATTTT | CASSFSADTQYF
TRBJ2-5 | TRBV7-9 | few | - | TGTGCCAGCAGCCGGACCCCTATGGGGTACCAAGAGACCCAGTACTTC | CASSRTPMGYQETQYF
TRBJ1-3 | TRBV10-3 | few | - | TGTGCCATCAGTGAGCCCTCCTTAGGGGAAGGGTCTGGAAACACCATATATTTT | CAISEPSLGEGSGNTIYF
TRBJ2-7 | TRBV7-9 | many | TRBD2 | TGTGCCAGCAGCTTGTCACTAGCGCCCGACGAGCAGTACTTC | CASSLSLAPDEQYF
TRBJ2-7 | TRBV5-1 | - | TRBD2 | TGCGCCAGCTGGGGACTAGCCCCCTACGAGCAGTACTTC | CASWGLAPYEQYF
TRBJ2-1 | TRBV27 | - | - | TGTGCCAGCCGGTCAGGGCGGCGGGTCTCCTACAATGAGCAGTTCTTC | CASRSGRRVSYNEQFF
TRBJ2-2 | TRBV11-3 | - | TRBD1 | TGTGCCAGCAGCCTCACAGGGGTGAGGTTAGGGGAGCTGTTTTTT | CASSLTGVRLGELFF